The T cell receptor (beta chain) described here comes from a study of blood T cell repertoires in COVID-19. Turning to the study itself: PBMCs, B-cell-depleted T cells, or T cells were the source of the cDNA or gDNA that made up the material.

Clones were sequenced by immunoSEQ multiplex PCR, and TCRdb holds only the in-frame ones, with some missing. The data show 80,000 to 100,000 clones, about 89% seen once. The CDR3 runs to 14 residues. CDR1 is SNHLY, CDR2 FYNNEI, per germline. Unmatched junction bases numbered 11, after V lost 8 bases and J lost 8 bases. The table lists this clone with many counts. Sequenced sample: peripheral blood. The rearrangement links TRBV2 to TRBJ2-7; 11 bases are a match to TRBD1. The TCR was taken from a man aged 45 to 65 with acute or convalescent COVID-19. The CDR3 nucleotides read TGTGCCAGCGCCGGAGGACAGGGGGCTAAAAAGCAGTACTTC. Amino acid sequence: CASAGGQGAKKQYF.